The 32 T cell receptor beta chains presented below share a single source sample, sequenced in a study of T cells in Graves' hyperthyroidism and ophthalmopathy. Authors of the study amplified TCR beta CDR3 regions from RNA transcripts. Primed by the HTBI set, a first-round RT-PCR was run on the TCR CDR3. Using its own MiXCR run on the multiplex PCR reads, TCRdb lists one record per CDR3 protein. This sample has almost 600,000 distinct CDR3 sequences, with about 15% found just once. Material for sequencing was blood. All receptors come from a woman in her 30s with Graves' hyperthyroidism that later progressed to Graves' ophthalmopathy.

This clonotype was counted between two and nine times. The chain has TRBV11-3 and TRBJ2-1; possibly TRBD2 for D (7 bases). CDR1 is SGHNT, CDR2 YENEEA, per germline. V was cut by 6 bases and J by 4 bases, with 16 bases left in between. There are 15 residues in the CDR3. Written as DNA, the CDR3 is TGTGCCAGCAGAGAGGGGGGGGGGTCTTACAATGAGCAGTTCTTC. This translates into CASREGGGSYNEQFF.

With respect to this clonotype: Since a much larger clone is just one base distant, this may be a read error. The J gene is TRBJ2-7, the V gene TRBV6-1, with TRBD2 matching over 13 bases. Germline assignment: CDR1 MNHNS and CDR2 SASEGT. J was trimmed by 7 bases and V by 6 bases; bases with no gene match: 6. This CDR3 comprises 14 residues. For the CDR3, the DNA is TGTGCCAGCAGACGACTAGCGGGAGGAAATGAGCAGTACTTC. Translating gives CASRRLAGGNEQYF.

The genes are TRBV5-1 and TRBJ2-7, with D tentatively TRBD1 or TRBD2 (5 bases each). V lost 3 bases and J 9 bases, leaving 19 bases between the germline ends. CDR3 length equals 14 residues. CDR1 is SGHRS, CDR2 YFSETQ, per germline. Here the CDR3 reads CASSSHGTSIGQYF. The CDR3, as DNA: TGCGCCAGCAGCTCGCACGGGACCTCTATAGGGCAGTACTTC.

Details on this clonotype: This could be a read error, since a much larger clone is one nucleotide away. This sequence joins TRBV24-1 and TRBJ2-1, with D perhaps TRBD2 (6 bases). Germline lookup yields CDR1 KGHDR and CDR2 SFDVKD. Trimming pared 2 bases from V and 9 bases from J, leaving 22 bases between. The length of the CDR3 is 17 residues. CDR3 nucleotide sequence: TGTGCCACCAGTGATTGGGGCGGGGACCGCTCTTCTACTGAGCAGTTCTTC. Translation: CATSDWGGDRSSTEQFF.

The chain employs TRBV20-1 and TRBJ2-5; the D is unclear. V lost 6 bases, J lost 1 base, and 12 bases lay in between. This CDR3 comprises 13 residues. In germline, CDR1 is DFQATT, CDR2 SNEGSKA (reference sequence). The CDR3 DNA follows: TGCAGTGCCGCTGGAAGGGCCCAAGAGACCCAGTACTTC. It codes for CSAAGRAQETQYF.

The sample holds many counts of this clonotype. The rearrangement joins TRBV20-1 to TRBJ2-1; 12 bases are shared with TRBD2. V shed 1 base and J 8 bases; nucleotides not matched to a gene: 9. Germline CDR1 DFQATT, CDR2 SNEGSKA (reference sequence). The length of the CDR3 is 16 residues. As DNA, the CDR3 is TGCAGTGCTAGAGCCCTGGCTAGCGGGAGGGCATATGAGCAGTTCTTC. Encoded protein: CSARALASGRAYEQFF.

At least ten counts were recorded for this clonotype. The chain joins TRBV19 to TRBJ1-5; TRBD1 matches 11 bases. V was pared by 3 bases and J by 5 bases, with 3 bases of the junction left unmatched. The CDR3 spans 15 residues. Germline lookup yields CDR1 LNHDA and CDR2 SQIVND (reference sequence). The CDR3 nucleotides read TGTGCCAGTAGTATGGACAGGGGGCAGTATCAGCCCCAGCATTTT. It translates to CASSMDRGQYQPQHF.

This clonotype has at least ten counts. This chain joins TRBV3-1 and TRBJ2-2, with D tentatively TRBD1 (7 bases). V was clipped by 3 bases and J by 0 bases, with 14 bases between them. CDR3 length: 17 amino acids. Per germline, CDR1 LGHDT and CDR2 YNNKEL (reference sequence). The CDR3 loop is CASSQGLGQANTGELFF. The CDR3 bases are TGTGCCAGCAGCCAGGGACTCGGACAGGCGAACACCGGGGAGCTGTTTTTT.

This clonotype was observed many times. The rearrangement joins TRBV5-1 to TRBJ2-1; 8 nucleotides align to TRBD2. CDR3 size: 15 residues. J gave up 3 bases and V 4 bases, and 6 bases lay outside the gene matches. CDR1 is SGHRS and CDR2 is YFSETQ in the germline V gene. The CDR3: CASSRGLGHYNEQFF. The CDR3 bases are TGCGCCAGCAGCCGGGGACTAGGGCACTACAATGAGCAGTTCTTC.

This clonotype was found many times. This sequence joins TRBV9 and TRBJ2-1; unclear D gene. The CDR3 has 14 amino acids. In germline, CDR1 is SGDLS, CDR2 YYNGEE. The V end lost 0 bases, the J end lost 7 bases, and 11 bases lay between the germline ends. CDR3 in DNA: TGTGCCAGCAGCGTAGCTACGATATCGAATGAGCAGTTCTTC. Amino acids: CASSVATISNEQFF.

This clonotype showed up just a few times. The V gene is TRBV5-6, the J gene TRBJ1-2; a weak D match, TRBD1 (5 bases). The ends were cut back, 0 bases at V and 2 bases at J, with 8 bases in the middle. The CDR3 is made up of 14 amino acids. CDR1 SGHDT and CDR2 YYEEEE come from the germline V gene. CDR3 in amino acids: CASSLGQSNYGYTF. Written as DNA, the CDR3 is TGTGCCAGCAGCTTGGGACAGAGCAACTATGGCTACACCTTC. The full variable domain, rest sourced from reference TRBV5-6 and TRBJ1-2, is DAGVTQSPTHLIKTRGQQVTLRCSPKSGHDTVSWYQQALGQGPQFIFQYYEEEERQRGNFPDRFSGHQFPNYSSELNVNALLLGDSALYLCASSLGQSNYGYTFGSGTRLTVV.

The chain employs TRBV7-9 and TRBJ2-6, with D unresolved. CDR3 size: 14 residues. Trimming stripped 1 base from V and 4 bases from J, with 5 bases between. Germline loops: CDR1 SEHNR, CDR2 FQNEAQ (reference sequence). CDR3 amino acids: CASSLGRGANVLTF. Here the CDR3 DNA reads TGTGCCAGCAGCTTAGGTCGAGGGGCCAACGTCCTGACTTTC.

The V and J genes are TRBV27 and TRBJ1-4, with D perhaps matching TRBD1 (5 bases). Between the trimmed V and J ends, which lost 7 bases and 11 bases, there was a span of 20 bases. CDR1 and CDR2 (germline): MNHEY, SMNVEV (reference sequence). CDR3 length: 14 residues. CDR3 DNA sequence: TGTGCCAGCACCCCAGGGACGGGCCAAGGCAAACTGTTTTTT. Amino acids: CASTPGTGQGKLFF.

This clonotype was observed at least ten times. This chain uses TRBV29-1 with TRBJ2-3; a possible D gene is TRBD1 (6 bases). Trimming pared 1 base from V and 5 bases from J, leaving 13 bases between. The CDR3 contains 14 residues. The germline V gene encodes CDR1 SQVTM and CDR2 ANQGSEA. CDR3 bases: TGCAGCGTTGAAGGGCAGGGGAAGGGAGATACGCAGTATTTT. Translated: CSVEGQGKGDTQYF.

This clonotype was observed at least ten times. The chain uses TRBV7-2 and TRBJ1-1; D is undetermined. CDR3 length: 15 residues. CDR1 is SGHTA and CDR2 is FQGNSA in the germline V gene. V gave up 3 bases and J gave up 4 bases, with 15 bases separating them. CDR3 in amino acids: CASSLGSGLGTEAFF. The CDR3 DNA sequence: TGTGCCAGCAGCTTGGGTTCGGGGTTGGGCACTGAAGCTTTCTTT.

The table lists this clonotype with a few counts. The gene calls are TRBV6-1 and TRBJ1-5; D unclear. This CDR3 comprises 13 residues. V lost 5 bases to trimming and J lost 5 bases, with 10 bases between them. Germline values: CDR1 MNHNS, CDR2 SASEGT. The CDR3 DNA sequence: TGTGCCAGCAGTTCGCCCCAAGATCAGCCCCAGCATTTT. It encodes CASSSPQDQPQHF.

This clonotype was seen at least ten times. The J gene is TRBJ2-7, the V gene TRBV4-3, with 7 bases identical to TRBD1. The germline V gene encodes CDR1 LGHNA and CDR2 YSLEER. Trimming took 3 bases from V and 1 from J; bases not matched to a gene: 3. The CDR3 extends over 14 amino acids. The CDR3 region is CASSHYRGSYEQYF. The CDR3 coding sequence is TGCGCCAGCAGCCATTACAGGGGTTCCTACGAGCAGTACTTC.

Only a few counts were recorded for this clonotype. One end of the junction does not line up with germline, which may come from a read error. V gene TRBV5-1 combines with J gene TRBJ2-2; 7 bases match TRBD2. This CDR3 is built from 15 residues. Looked up from germline, CDR1 is SGHRS and CDR2 is YFSETQ. The CDR3 nucleotides are TGCGCCAGCGGCTTACCTAGCGGGAACACCGGGGAGCTGTTTTTT. This gives the protein CASGLPSGNTGELFF.

A note on this clonotype: It may be a read error: a sequence one base away is much more abundant. The rearrangement uses TRBV14 and TRBJ2-7; no clear D. In germline, CDR1 is SGHDN, CDR2 FVKESK. V lost 2 bases to trimming and J lost 3 bases, with 8 bases between them. The CDR3 runs 13 residues. The CDR3 DNA follows: TGTGCCAGCAGCCAATCTTCAGGCTACGAGCAGTACTTC. It specifies CASSQSSGYEQYF. Full variable domain (missing parts from reference TRBV14 and TRBJ2-7): EAGVTQFPSHSVIEKGQTVTLRCDPISGHDNLYWYRRVMGKEIKFLLHFVKESKQDESGMPNNRFLAERTGGTYSTLKVQPAELEDSGVYFCASSQSSGYEQYFGPGTRLTVT.

This clonotype showed up many times. The chain couples TRBV11-2 to TRBJ2-1; D not resolved. The CDR3 is 13 amino acids. From germline, CDR1 is SGHAT and CDR2 FQNNGV. V lost 2 bases to trimming and J lost 5 bases, with 7 bases between them. In nucleotides, the CDR3 is TGTGCCAGCAGCTTATCTCTCGACAATGAGCAGTTCTTC. Amino acids: CASSLSLDNEQFF. Filled out from reference TRBV11-2 and TRBJ2-1, the complete variable domain reads EAGVAQSPRYKIIEKRQSVAFWCNPISGHATLYWYQQILGQGPKLLIQFQNNGVVDDSQLPKDRFSAERLKGVDSTLKIQPAKLEDSAVYLCASSLSLDNEQFFGPGTRLTVL.

This clonotype came up once. Just one base apart from a much larger clone, this may be a read error. This chain connects TRBV20-1 to TRBJ2-1; 12 bases match TRBD2. Germline trimming cut 6 bases from V and 7 bases from J; bases unmatched to any gene: 13. The CDR3 runs 16 residues. Germline V gives CDR1 DFQATT, CDR2 SNEGSKA (reference sequence). The DNA of the CDR3 is TGCAGTGCCCAGTCGCCGAGACTAGCGGGAGCAAATGAGCAGTTCTTC. Translating it yields CSAQSPRLAGANEQFF.

This clonotype was counted at least ten times. This sequence joins TRBV28 and TRBJ2-1; 10 nucleotides align to TRBD2. This CDR3 has 19 amino acids. Germline loops: CDR1 MDHEN, CDR2 SYDVKM. After removal of 0 bases from V and 0 bases from J, the junction contained 8 bases not matched to a gene. DNA of the CDR3: TGTGCCAGCAGTTTATGGATGGGACTAGCGACCAGCTCCTACAATGAGCAGTTCTTC. It specifies CASSLWMGLATSSYNEQFF.

This clonotype has a count of ten or more. The J gene is TRBJ2-1, the V gene TRBV12-3 or TRBV12-4; 11 bases agree with TRBD2. V was pared by 5 bases and J by 4 bases, with 10 bases of the junction left unmatched. The CDR3 is 17 amino acids. CDR3 loop: CASSLPTTSGRYNEQFF. Written as DNA, the CDR3 is TGTGCCAGCAGTCTACCTACAACTAGCGGGAGATACAATGAGCAGTTCTTC.

This clonotype was counted ten times or more. V usage is TRBV6-1 and J usage is TRBJ2-1, with 15 nucleotides matching TRBD2. From germline, CDR1 is MNHNS and CDR2 SASEGT. The CDR3 is 17 residues long. V lost 2 bases, J lost 7 bases, and 6 bases stayed unmatched. CDR3 region: CASSERGGLAGGNEQFF. DNA of the CDR3: TGTGCCAGCAGTGAAAGGGGAGGACTAGCGGGAGGGAATGAGCAGTTCTTC.

This clonotype was seen many times. The chain combines TRBV28 with TRBJ2-7; 8 positions agree with TRBD2. Trimming took 5 bases from V and 4 from J; bases not matched to a gene: 10. The CDR3 runs 15 residues. The germline V gene encodes CDR1 MDHEN and CDR2 SYDVKM. The CDR3 DNA follows: TGTGCCAGCAGTACCCTACTAGCGGATAAATACGAGCAGTACTTC. Its protein is CASSTLLADKYEQYF.

The chain recombines TRBV12-3 or TRBV12-4 with TRBJ2-5; tentatively, D is TRBD1 or TRBD2 (6 bases each). The CDR3 sequence is 14 residues long. Trimming left V 5 bases short and J 5 bases short, with 15 bases between. CDR3 coding DNA: TGTGCCAGCAGTGCCTCGGGGGCCGGGGAGACCCAGTACTTC. It yields the protein CASSASGAGETQYF.

This clonotype was picked up many times. The J gene is TRBJ2-7, the V gene TRBV18, with 10 positions matching TRBD2. The germline V gene encodes CDR1 KGHSH and CDR2 LQKENI. The trim removed 3 bases at V and 0 bases at J, leaving 8 bases unmatched. CDR3 length equals 17 residues. CDR3 in DNA: TGTGCCAGCTCACCCGAGGGTAGCGGGAGGCCCTCCTACGAGCAGTACTTC. Amino acid sequence: CASSPEGSGRPSYEQYF.

V and J are TRBV6-1 and TRBJ1-4, with D perhaps TRBD1 (5 bases). The CDR3 loop spans 14 amino acids. Looked up from germline, CDR1 is MNHNS and CDR2 is SASEGT. Trimming cost V 8 bases and J 5 bases, with 15 bases left between them. CDR3 in amino acids: CASDGGTRNEKLFF. For the CDR3, the DNA is TGTGCCAGCGACGGCGGGACCAGAAATGAAAAACTGTTTTTT.

Many counts were recorded for this clonotype. The rearrangement joins TRBV28 to TRBJ2-7, with D maybe TRBD1 (5 bases). V dropped 9 bases and J dropped 2 bases, with 11 bases sitting between them. CDR1 MDHEN and CDR2 SYDVKM come from the germline V gene. This CDR3 is built from 12 residues. This chain's CDR3 is CASATGPYEQYF. Written as DNA, the CDR3 is TGTGCCAGTGCCACAGGACCCTACGAGCAGTACTTC.

This clonotype was picked up many times. The chain combines TRBV12-3 or TRBV12-4 with TRBJ2-7; TRBD2 agrees at 8 bases. The CDR3 runs 16 residues. V lost 5 bases, J lost 4 bases, and 13 bases stayed unmatched. CDR3 residues: CASSPHLAGLGYEQYF. In DNA, the CDR3 is TGTGCCAGCAGTCCGCATCTAGCGGGCCTAGGGTACGAGCAGTACTTC.

This clonotype occurred many times. The chain has TRBV10-3 and TRBJ1-1; no firm D call. This CDR3 is 13 amino acids long. The germline V gene has CDR1 ENHRY and CDR2 SYGVKD. V dropped 4 bases and J dropped 6 bases, with 12 bases sitting between them. The chain's CDR3 is CAISGAAGSEAFF. CDR3 DNA sequence: TGTGCCATCAGTGGGGCCGCGGGGTCTGAAGCTTTCTTT.

In this sample, this clonotype turned up many times. The chain recombines TRBV19 with TRBJ2-1; D is unresolved. The germline gives CDR1 LNHDA, CDR2 SQIVND (reference sequence). V was shortened by 5 bases and J by 0 bases, with 17 bases between the two germline ends. The CDR3 contains 17 residues. Written as DNA, the CDR3 is TGTGCCAGTAGTTCCCCTGACTGGAGAAGCTCCTACAATGAGCAGTTCTTC. Amino acid sequence: CASSSPDWRSSYNEQFF.